This T cell receptor (beta chain) was recovered during a study of cytomegalovirus exposure and HLA in healthy donors. Points on this clone: Its specificity is unknown.

Researchers ran the PCR with 60 Vbeta and 13 Jbeta primers. The repertoire was sequenced with immunoSEQ multiplex PCR; TCRdb's copy has only in-frame clones and lacks some. The table shows roughly 120,000 clones, with 79% occurring only once. Findings and limits, study-wide: Among immune exposure information, only CMV serostatus was available.

CDR3 length: 18 amino acids. Germline V CDR1 and CDR2: LGHNA, YSLEER. The germline V and J ends were trimmed by 0 bases and 0 bases, with 18 bases remaining between them. The sequenced material came from PBMCs. The chain has TRBV4-3 and TRBJ2-7; unclear D gene. The clonotype was recovered from a man aged 18 to 30 in good health and CMV-seronegative. The CDR3 sequence is CASSQDSPLGRSSYEQYF. CDR3 nucleotides: TGCGCCAGCAGCCAAGATTCCCCTCTAGGCAGAAGCTCCTACGAGCAGTACTTC.